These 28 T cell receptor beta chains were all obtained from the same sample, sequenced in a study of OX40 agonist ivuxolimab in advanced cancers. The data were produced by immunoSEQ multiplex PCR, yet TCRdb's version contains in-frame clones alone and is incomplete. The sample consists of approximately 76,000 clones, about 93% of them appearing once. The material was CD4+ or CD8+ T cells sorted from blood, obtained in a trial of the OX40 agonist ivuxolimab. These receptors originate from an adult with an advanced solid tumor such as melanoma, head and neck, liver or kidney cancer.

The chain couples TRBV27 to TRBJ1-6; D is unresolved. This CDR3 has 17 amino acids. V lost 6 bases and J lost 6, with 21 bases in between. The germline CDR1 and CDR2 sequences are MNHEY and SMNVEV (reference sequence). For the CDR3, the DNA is TGTGCCAGCAGCCTATCGTGGAGCCTGTTGCTTAATTCACCCCTCCACTTT. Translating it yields CASSLSWSLLLNSPLHF.

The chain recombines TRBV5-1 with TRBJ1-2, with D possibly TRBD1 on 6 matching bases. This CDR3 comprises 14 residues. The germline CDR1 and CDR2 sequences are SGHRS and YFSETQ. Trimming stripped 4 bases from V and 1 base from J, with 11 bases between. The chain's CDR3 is CASSPGGGNYGYTF. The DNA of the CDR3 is TGCGCCAGCAGCCCCGGAGGGGGTAACTATGGCTACACCTTC. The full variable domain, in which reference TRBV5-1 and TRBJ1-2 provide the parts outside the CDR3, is KAGVTQTPRYLIKTRGQQVTLSCSPISGHRSVSWYQQTPGQGLQFLFEYFSETQRNKGNFPGRFSGRQFSNSRSEMNVSTLELGDSALYLCASSPGGGNYGYTFGSGTRLTVV.

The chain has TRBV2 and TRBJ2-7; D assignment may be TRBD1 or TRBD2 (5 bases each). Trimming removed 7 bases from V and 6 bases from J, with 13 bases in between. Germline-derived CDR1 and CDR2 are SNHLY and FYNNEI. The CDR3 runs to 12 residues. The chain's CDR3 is CASKGPRSEQYF. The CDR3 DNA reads TGTGCCAGCAAGGGACCTAGATCCGAGCAGTACTTC.

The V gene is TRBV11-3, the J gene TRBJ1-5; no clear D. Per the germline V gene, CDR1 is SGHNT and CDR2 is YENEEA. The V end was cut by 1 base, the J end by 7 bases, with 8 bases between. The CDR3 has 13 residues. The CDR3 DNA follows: TGTGCCAGCAGCTTAGGTGGAGGACAGCCCCAGCATTTT. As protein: CASSLGGGQPQHF.

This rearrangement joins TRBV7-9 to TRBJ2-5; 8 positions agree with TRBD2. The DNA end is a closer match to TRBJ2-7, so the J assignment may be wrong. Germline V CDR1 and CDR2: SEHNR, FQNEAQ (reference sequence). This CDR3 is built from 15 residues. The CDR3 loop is CASSPERESSYEQYF. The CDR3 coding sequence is TGTGCCAGCAGCCCCGAGCGGGAGAGCTCCTACGAGCAGTACTTC.

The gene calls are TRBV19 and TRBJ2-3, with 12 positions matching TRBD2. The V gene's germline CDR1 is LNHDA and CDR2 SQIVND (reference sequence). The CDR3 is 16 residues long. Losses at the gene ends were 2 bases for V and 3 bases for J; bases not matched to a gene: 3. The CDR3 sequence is CASSIRTSGVTDTQYF. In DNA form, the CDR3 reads TGTGCCAGTAGTATACGGACTAGCGGGGTTACAGATACGCAGTATTTT.

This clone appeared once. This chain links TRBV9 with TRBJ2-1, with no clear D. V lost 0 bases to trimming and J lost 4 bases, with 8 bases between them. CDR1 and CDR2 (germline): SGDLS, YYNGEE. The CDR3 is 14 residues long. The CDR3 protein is CASSVGGDYNEQFF. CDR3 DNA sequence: TGTGCCAGCAGCGTAGGCGGAGATTACAATGAGCAGTTCTTC.

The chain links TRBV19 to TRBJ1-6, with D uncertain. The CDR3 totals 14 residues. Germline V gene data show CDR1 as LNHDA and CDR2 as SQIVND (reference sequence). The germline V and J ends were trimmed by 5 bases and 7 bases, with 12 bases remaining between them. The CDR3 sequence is CASSPGPPNSPLHF. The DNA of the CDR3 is TGTGCCAGTAGTCCCGGACCGCCGAATTCACCCCTCCACTTT.

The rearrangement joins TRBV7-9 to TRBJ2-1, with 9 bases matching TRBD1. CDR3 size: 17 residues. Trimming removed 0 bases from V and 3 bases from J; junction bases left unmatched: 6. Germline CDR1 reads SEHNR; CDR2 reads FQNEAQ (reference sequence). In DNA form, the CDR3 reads TGTGCCAGCAGCTTAGCCCCAGGGACAGGGAACTACAATGAGCAGTTCTTC. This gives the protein CASSLAPGTGNYNEQFF.

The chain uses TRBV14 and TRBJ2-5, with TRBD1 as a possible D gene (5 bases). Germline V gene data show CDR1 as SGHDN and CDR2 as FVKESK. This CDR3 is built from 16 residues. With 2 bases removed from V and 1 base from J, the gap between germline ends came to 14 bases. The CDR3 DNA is TGTGCCAGCAGCCAATACAACCGCAGGGCCCAAGAGACCCAGTACTTC. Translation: CASSQYNRRAQETQYF.

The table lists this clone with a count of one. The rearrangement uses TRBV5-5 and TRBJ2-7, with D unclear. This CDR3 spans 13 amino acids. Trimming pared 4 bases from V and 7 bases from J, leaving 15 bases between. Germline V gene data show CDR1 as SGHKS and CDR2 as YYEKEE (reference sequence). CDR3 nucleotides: TGTGCCAGCAGCGCGGCGGTCAGTTTGGAGCAGTACTTC. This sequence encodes CASSAAVSLEQYF.

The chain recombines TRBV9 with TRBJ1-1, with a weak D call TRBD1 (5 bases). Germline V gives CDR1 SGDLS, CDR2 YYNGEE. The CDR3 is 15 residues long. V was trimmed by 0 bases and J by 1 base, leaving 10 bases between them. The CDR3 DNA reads TGTGCCAGCAGCGTAGATCCAGGGTGGAACACTGAAGCTTTCTTT. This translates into CASSVDPGWNTEAFF.

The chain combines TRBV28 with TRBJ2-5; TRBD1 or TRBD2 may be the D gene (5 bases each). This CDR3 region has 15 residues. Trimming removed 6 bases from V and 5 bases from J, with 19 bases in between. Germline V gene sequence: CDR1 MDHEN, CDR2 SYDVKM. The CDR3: CASRPGAGRGETQYF. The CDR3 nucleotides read TGTGCCAGCAGACCCGGGGCAGGGAGAGGGGAGACCCAGTACTTC.

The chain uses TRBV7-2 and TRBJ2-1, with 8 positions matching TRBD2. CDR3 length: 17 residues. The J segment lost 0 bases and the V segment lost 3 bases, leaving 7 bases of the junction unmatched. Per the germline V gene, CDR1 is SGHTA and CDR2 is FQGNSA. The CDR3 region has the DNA TGTGCCAGCAGCTTTAGCGGGATTCCGAGCTCCTACAATGAGCAGTTCTTC. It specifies CASSFSGIPSSYNEQFF.

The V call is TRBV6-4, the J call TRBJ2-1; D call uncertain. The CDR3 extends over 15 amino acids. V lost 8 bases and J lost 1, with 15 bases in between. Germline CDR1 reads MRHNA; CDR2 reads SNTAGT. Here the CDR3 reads CASSPTALSYNEQFF. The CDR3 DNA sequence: TGTGCCAGCTCCCCCACGGCTCTGTCCTACAATGAGCAGTTCTTC.

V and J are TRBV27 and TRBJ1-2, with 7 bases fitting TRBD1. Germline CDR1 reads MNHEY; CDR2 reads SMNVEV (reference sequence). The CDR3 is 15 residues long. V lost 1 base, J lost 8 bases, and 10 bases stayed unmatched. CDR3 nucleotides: TGTGCCAGCAGTTTATGGAACAGGGGCGGGGACGGCTACACCTTC. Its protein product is CASSLWNRGGDGYTF.

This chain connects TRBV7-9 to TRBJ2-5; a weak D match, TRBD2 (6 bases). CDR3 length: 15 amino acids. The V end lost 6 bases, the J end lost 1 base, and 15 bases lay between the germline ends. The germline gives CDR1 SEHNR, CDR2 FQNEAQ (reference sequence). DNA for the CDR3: TGTGCCAGCAGTTACCTGCAGGGACTCCAAGAGACCCAGTACTTC. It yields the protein CASSYLQGLQETQYF.

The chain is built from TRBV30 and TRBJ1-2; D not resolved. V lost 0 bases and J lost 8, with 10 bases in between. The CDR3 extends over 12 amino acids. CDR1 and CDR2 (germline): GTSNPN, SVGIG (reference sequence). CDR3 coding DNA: TGTGCCTGGAGTGTACATGGAGACGGCTACACCTTC. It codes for CAWSVHGDGYTF.

The CDR3 region is CASSTYGPGLRTQYF. The DNA for the CDR3 is TGTGCCAGCAGCACATACGGCCCCGGCCTAAGGACCCAGTACTTC. This chain links TRBV7-9 with TRBJ2-5; D ambiguous. This CDR3 is built from 15 residues. V shed 5 bases and J shed 7 bases, with 20 bases lying between them. CDR1 is SEHNR and CDR2 is FQNEAQ in the germline V gene (reference sequence).

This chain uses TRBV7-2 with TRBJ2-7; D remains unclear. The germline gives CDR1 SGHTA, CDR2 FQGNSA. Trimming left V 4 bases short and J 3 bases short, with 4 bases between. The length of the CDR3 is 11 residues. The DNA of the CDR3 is TGTGCCAGCAGCTCCTACTACGAGCAGTACTTC. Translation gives CASSSYYEQYF.

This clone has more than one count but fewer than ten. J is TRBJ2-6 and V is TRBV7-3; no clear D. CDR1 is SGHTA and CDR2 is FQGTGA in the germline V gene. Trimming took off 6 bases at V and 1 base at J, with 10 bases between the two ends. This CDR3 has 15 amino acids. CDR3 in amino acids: CASSPGPSGANVLTF. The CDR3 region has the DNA TGTGCCAGCAGTCCCGGACCTTCTGGGGCCAACGTCCTGACTTTC.

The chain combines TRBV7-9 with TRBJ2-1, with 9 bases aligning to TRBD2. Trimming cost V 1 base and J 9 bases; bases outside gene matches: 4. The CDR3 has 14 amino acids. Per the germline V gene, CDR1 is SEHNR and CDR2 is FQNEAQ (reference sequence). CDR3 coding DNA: TGTGCCAGCAGCTTAGTGGGACTAGCACCTGAGCAGTTCTTC. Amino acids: CASSLVGLAPEQFF. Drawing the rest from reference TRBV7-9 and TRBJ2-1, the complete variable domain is DTGVSQNPRHKITKRGQNVTFRCDPISEHNRLYWYRQTLGQGPEFLTYFQNEAQLEKSRLLSDRFSAERPKGSFSTLEIQRTEQGDSAMYLCASSLVGLAPEQFFGPGTRLTVL.

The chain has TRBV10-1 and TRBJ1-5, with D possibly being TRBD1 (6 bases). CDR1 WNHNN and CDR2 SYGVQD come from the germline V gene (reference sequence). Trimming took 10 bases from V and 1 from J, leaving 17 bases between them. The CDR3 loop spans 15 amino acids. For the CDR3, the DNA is TGCGCCATCCTGACAGGCTGTCGGAGCAATCAGCCCCAGCATTTT. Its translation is CAILTGCRSNQPQHF.

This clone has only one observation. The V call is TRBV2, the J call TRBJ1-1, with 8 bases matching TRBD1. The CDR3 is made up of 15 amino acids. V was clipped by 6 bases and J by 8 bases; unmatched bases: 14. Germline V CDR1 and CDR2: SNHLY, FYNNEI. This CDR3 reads CASRYRGSERPEAFF. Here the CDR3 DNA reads TGTGCCAGCAGGTACAGGGGGAGCGAGAGACCCGAAGCTTTCTTT. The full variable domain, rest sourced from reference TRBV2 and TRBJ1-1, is EPEVTQTPSHQVTQMGQEVILRCVPISNHLYFYWYRQILGQKVEFLVSFYNNEISEKSEIFDDQFSVERPDGSNFTLKIRSTKLEDSAMYFCASRYRGSERPEAFFGQGTRLTVV.

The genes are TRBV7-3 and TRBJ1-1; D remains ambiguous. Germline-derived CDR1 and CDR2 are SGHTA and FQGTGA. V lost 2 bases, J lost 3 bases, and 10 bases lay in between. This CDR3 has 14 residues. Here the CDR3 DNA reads TGTGCCAGCAGCTTATTTCCAGGCCACACTGAAGCTTTCTTT. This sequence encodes CASSLFPGHTEAFF.

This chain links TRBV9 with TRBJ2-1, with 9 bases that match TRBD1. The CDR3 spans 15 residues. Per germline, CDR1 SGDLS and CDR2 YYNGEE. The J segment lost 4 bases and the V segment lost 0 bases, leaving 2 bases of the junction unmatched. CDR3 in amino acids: CASSVDGQGYNEQFF. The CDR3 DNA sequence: TGTGCCAGCAGCGTAGACGGACAGGGGTACAATGAGCAGTTCTTC.

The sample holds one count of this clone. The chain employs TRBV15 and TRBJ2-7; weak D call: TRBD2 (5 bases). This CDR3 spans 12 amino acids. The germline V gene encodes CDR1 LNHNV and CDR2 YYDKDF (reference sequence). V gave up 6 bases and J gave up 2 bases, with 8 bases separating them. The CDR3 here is CATSSVPYEQYF. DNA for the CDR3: TGTGCCACCAGTAGCGTCCCCTACGAGCAGTACTTC.

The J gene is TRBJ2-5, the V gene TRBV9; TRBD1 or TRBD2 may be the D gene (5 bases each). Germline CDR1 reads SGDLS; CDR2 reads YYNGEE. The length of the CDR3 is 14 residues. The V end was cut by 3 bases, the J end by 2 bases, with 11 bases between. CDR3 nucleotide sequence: TGTGCCAGCAGCGAAGGGACCCCACAAGAGACCCAGTACTTC. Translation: CASSEGTPQETQYF.